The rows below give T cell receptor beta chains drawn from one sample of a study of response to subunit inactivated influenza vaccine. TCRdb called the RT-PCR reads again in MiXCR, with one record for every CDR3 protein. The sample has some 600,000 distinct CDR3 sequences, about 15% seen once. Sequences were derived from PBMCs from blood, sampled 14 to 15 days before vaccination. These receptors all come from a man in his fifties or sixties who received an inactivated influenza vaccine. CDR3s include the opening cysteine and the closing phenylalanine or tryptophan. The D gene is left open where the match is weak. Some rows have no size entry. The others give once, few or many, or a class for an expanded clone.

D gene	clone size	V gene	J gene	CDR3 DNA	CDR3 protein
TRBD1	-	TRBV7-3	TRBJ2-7	TGTGCCAGCAGCATAAACCCGGACAGGGGCAACGAGCAGTACTTC	CASSINPDRGNEQYF
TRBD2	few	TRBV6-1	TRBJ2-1	TGTGCCAGCAGTAGTTCTAGGGGACTAGCGGCTTCCTACAATGAGCAGTTCTTC	CASSSSRGLAASYNEQFF
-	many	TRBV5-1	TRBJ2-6	TGCGCCAGCACCGGAGACTCTGGGGCCAACGTCCTGACTTTC	CASTGDSGANVLTF
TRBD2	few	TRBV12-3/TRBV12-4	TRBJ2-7	TGTGCCAGCAGTAAGCTTGCGGGAGACGAGCAGTACTTC	CASSKLAGDEQYF
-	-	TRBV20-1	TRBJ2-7	TGCAGTGCGACGGAAGAGCAGTACTTC	CSATEEQYF
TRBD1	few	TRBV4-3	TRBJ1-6	TGCGCCAGCAGCCAAGAGCATACAGGGGTCTCGGGATTTTCACCCCTCCACTTT	CASSQEHTGVSGFSPLHF
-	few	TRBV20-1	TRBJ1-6	TGCAGTGCTAGAGATTTGGGGCAGGCCATGATCCCCCTCCACTTT	CSARDLGQAMIPLHF
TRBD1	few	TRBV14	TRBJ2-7	TGTGCCAGCAGCCCCCTTACAGGGGGCGAGCAGTACTTC	CASSPLTGGEQYF
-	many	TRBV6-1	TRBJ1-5	TGTGCCAGCAGAGGGAGGGCAGGTCAGCCCCAGCATTTT	CASRGRAGQPQHF
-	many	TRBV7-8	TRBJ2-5	TGTGCCAGCAGCTTAGCCCACCAAGAGACCCAGTACTTC	CASSLAHQETQYF
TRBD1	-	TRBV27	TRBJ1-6	TGTGCCAGCAGCTACCGCTACTCCTCAGGGGGCCGTAATTCACCCCTCCACTTT	CASSYRYSSGGRNSPLHF
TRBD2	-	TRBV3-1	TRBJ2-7	TGTGCCAGCAGCCAAAGCGGGGGCGCGTTCCACGAGCAGTACTTC	CASSQSGGAFHEQYF
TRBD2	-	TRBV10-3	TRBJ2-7	TGTGCCATCAGTGAGCGGGGGGAACCCTCGGACGAGCAGTACTTC	CAISERGEPSDEQYF
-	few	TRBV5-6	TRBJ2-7	TGTGCCAGCAGCTTGGACCACAGGGAGCAGTACTTC	CASSLDHREQYF
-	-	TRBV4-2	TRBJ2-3	TGTGCCAGCAGCCAAGTATCTGGGTTCACAGATACGCAGTATTTT	CASSQVSGFTDTQYF
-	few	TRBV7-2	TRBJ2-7	TGTGCCAGCAGCCCTGACAGGCACCCTTACGAGCAGTACTTC	CASSPDRHPYEQYF
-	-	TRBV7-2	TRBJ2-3	TGTGCCAGCAGACTTCAGGGACCGGGAGGCACAGATACGCAGTATTTT	CASRLQGPGGTDTQYF
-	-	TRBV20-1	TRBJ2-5	TGCAGTGCTACGGCCCTTACACCGGGCAGTTCCCAAGAGACCCAGTACTTC	CSATALTPGSSQETQYF
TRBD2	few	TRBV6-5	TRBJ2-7	TGTGCCAGCAGTTACACTAGCGCGATGAGCTCCTACGAGCAGTACTTC	CASSYTSAMSSYEQYF
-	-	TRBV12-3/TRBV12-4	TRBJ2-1	TGTGCCAGCAGTTTGAAAAGCGTCTACAATGAGCAGTTCTTC	CASSLKSVYNEQFF
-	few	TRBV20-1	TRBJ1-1	TGCAGTGCTAGAGGGACGGAGGGTGTGGCTTTCTTT	CSARGTEGVAFF
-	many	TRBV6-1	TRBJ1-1	TGTGCCAGCAGTGAGGGGGGTAGAACTGAAGCTTTCTTT	CASSEGGRTEAFF
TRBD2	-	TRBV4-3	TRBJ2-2	TGCGCCAGCAGCCAAGGGACTAGCGGCGTGGCCGGGGAGCTGTTTTTT	CASSQGTSGVAGELFF
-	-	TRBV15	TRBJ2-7	TGTGCCACCAGCAGAGAGGGCAGCTACGAGCAGTACTTC	CATSREGSYEQYF
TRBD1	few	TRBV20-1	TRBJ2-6	TGCAGTGCTAGAGATCGGGACAGGGTCGGTGGGGCCAACGTCCTGACTTTC	CSARDRDRVGGANVLTF
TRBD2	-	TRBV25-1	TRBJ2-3	TGTGCCAGCAGTGAAGCCTTTAGCGGGAGCAGTTCAGATACGCAGTATTTT	CASSEAFSGSSSDTQYF
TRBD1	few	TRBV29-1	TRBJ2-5	TGCAGCGTTAGGACAGGGGGTTCAGAGACCCAGTACTTC	CSVRTGGSETQYF
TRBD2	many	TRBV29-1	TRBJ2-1	TGCAGCGTTGAGACGGGAGGGTCATACAATGAGCAGTTCTTC	CSVETGGSYNEQFF
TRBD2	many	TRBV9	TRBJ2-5	TGTGCCAGCAGCGTAGGGGCTAGCGGAGGATTCGAAGAGACCCAGTACTTC	CASSVGASGGFEETQYF
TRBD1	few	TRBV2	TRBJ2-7	TGTGCCAGCAGTGATTGGGACAGGGGAGGCGAGCAGTACTTC	CASSDWDRGGEQYF
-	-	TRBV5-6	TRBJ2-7	TGTGCCAGCAGCCTACGACATCCCTACGAGCAGTACTTC	CASSLRHPYEQYF
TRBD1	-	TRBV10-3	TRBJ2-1	TGTGCCATCAGTGCGGGGGACAGGGGCAATGAGCAGTTCTTC	CAISAGDRGNEQFF
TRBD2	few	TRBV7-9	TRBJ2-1	TGTGCCAGCAGCTTAGTAGCGGGAGGGCCCTACAATGAGCAGTTCTTC	CASSLVAGGPYNEQFF
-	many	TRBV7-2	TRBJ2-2	TGTGCCAGCAGCCTCCCGCGAGGGCCCGGGGAGCTGTTTTTT	CASSLPRGPGELFF
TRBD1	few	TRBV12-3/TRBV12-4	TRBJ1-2	TGTGCCAGCAGTACTGATCCGGGACAGGGTAACTATGGCTACACCTTC	CASSTDPGQGNYGYTF